This TCR beta chain was obtained from a study of T-cell memory formation after mild COVID-19. Across the whole study: Most TCR clusters belonged to a single donor. Broader study findings: Among contracting clones, CD4+ were mainly CM/EM and CD8+ enriched in EMRA.

In this sample, this clonotype turned up a few times. The antigen is undetermined. 5'RACE primed at constant segments yielded TCR alpha and TCR beta cDNA libraries bearing sample barcodes and UMIs. TCRdb re-called the 5' RACE reads with MiXCR, one entry per CDR3 protein. The sample carries approximately 500,000 distinct CDR3 sequences, more than 20% recorded once. Deletions cut 2 bases from V and 5 bases from J, with 13 bases between. Germline loops: CDR1 SGHKS, CDR2 YYEKEE (reference sequence). The CDR3 is 14 amino acids. The chain links TRBV5-5 to TRBJ2-5, with no clear D. The TCR comes from an adult woman who had mild COVID-19 (a few samples of this study predate the infection). Cell type and time point are not known. The specimen was PBMCs or a T cell subset sorted from them (not recorded which). The CDR3 region has the DNA TGTGCCAGCAGCTTAATTCCGGAACTGGAGACCCAGTACTTC. Protein product: CASSLIPELETQYF.